These 14 T cell receptor beta chains originate from one sample sequenced in a study of cytomegalovirus exposure and HLA in healthy donors. Sequencing was performed with immunoSEQ multiplex PCR; in TCRdb, only in-frame clones are kept and a portion is missing. In the table there are hundreds of thousands of clones, roughly 80% of which are singletons. Sample: PBMCs. The origin of the receptors is a woman between 18 and 29 years old in good health and CMV-seronegative.

This clone has ten or more counts. The rearrangement uses TRBV18 and TRBJ1-2; D is perhaps TRBD1 (5 bases). V lost 2 bases, J lost 3 bases, and 13 bases lay in between. This CDR3 contains 15 residues. Germline values: CDR1 KGHSH, CDR2 LQKENI. The CDR3 DNA sequence: TGTGCCAGCTCACCATGGGGCAGTCTCGACTATGGCTACACCTTC. It specifies CASSPWGSLDYGYTF. Using reference TRBV18 and TRBJ1-2 for the parts outside the CDR3, the full variable domain is NAGVMQNPRHLVRRRGQEARLRCSPMKGHSHVYWYRQLPEEGLKFMVYLQKENIIDESGMPKERFSAEFPKEGPSILRIQQVVRGDSAAYFCASSPWGSLDYGYTFGSGTRLTVV.

The chain employs TRBV5-1 and TRBJ2-1; TRBD1 agrees at 9 bases. CDR1 and CDR2 (germline): SGHRS, YFSETQ. V gave up 2 bases and J gave up 7 bases; unmatched junction bases: 4. The CDR3 sequence is 14 residues long. The CDR3 coding sequence is TGCGCCAGCAGCTTCTCCGGGACAGGGAATGAGCAGTTCTTC. This gives the protein CASSFSGTGNEQFF.

V and J are TRBV28 and TRBJ2-7, with TRBD2 matching over 8 bases. V was pared by 4 bases and J by 0 bases, with 5 bases of the junction left unmatched. This CDR3 has 15 residues. Looked up from germline, CDR1 is MDHEN and CDR2 is SYDVKM. The CDR3 region has the DNA TGTGCCAGCAGTTGGGGCGGGAGGAGCTCCTACGAGCAGTACTTC. This translates into CASSWGGRSSYEQYF. The variable domain in full, completed from reference TRBV28 and TRBJ2-7, reads DVKVTQSSRYLVKRTGEKVFLECVQDMDHENMFWYRQDPGLGLRLIYFSYDVKMKEKGDIPEGYSVSREKKERFSLILESASTNQTSMYLCASSWGGRSSYEQYFGPGTRLTVT.

This clone was found many times. This sequence joins TRBV10-3 and TRBJ1-2, with TRBD1 as a possible D gene (6 bases). The CDR3 covers 16 residues. The germline gives CDR1 ENHRY, CDR2 SYGVKD. Trimming removed 4 bases at V and 0 bases at J, with 15 bases between. CDR3 DNA: TGTGCCATCAGTGCGTTCGGACAGCCTTCTAACTATGGCTACACCTTC. Amino acids: CAISAFGQPSNYGYTF.

V and J are TRBV6-5 and TRBJ1-4; 8 bases fit TRBD1. V trimming: 1 base; J trimming: 10 bases; junction bases outside the gene matches: 11. The CDR3 is made up of 16 amino acids. Per germline, CDR1 MNHEY and CDR2 SVGAGI. The DNA for the CDR3 is TGTGCCAGCAGTTACTGGGGGACAGGTGAAAACGGAAAACTGTTTTTT. Translation gives CASSYWGTGENGKLFF.

The chain's CDR3 is CAWKTGVNTEAFF. CDR3 DNA: TGTGCCTGGAAGACGGGGGTGAACACTGAAGCTTTCTTT. V and J are TRBV30 and TRBJ1-1; tentative D call: TRBD1 (5 bases). Deletions cut 4 bases from V and 0 bases from J, with 9 bases between. CDR3 size: 13 residues. Germline CDR1 reads GTSNPN; CDR2 reads SVGIG (reference sequence).

V and J are TRBV9 and TRBJ2-2, with 8 bases aligning to TRBD1. Germline trimming cut 0 bases from V and 4 bases from J; bases unmatched to any gene: 2. The CDR3 sequence is 15 residues long. The germline CDR1 and CDR2 sequences are SGDLS and YYNGEE. The CDR3 DNA reads as TGTGCCAGCAGCGTAGAGACAGGGGCCACCGGGGAGCTGTTTTTT. Translated, it gives CASSVETGATGELFF. Drawing the rest from reference TRBV9 and TRBJ2-2, the complete variable domain is DSGVTQTPKHLITATGQRVTLRCSPRSGDLSVYWYQQSLDQGLQFLIQYYNGEERAKGNILERFSAQQFPDLHSELNLSSLELGDSALYFCASSVETGATGELFFGEGSRLTVL.

In its sample, this clone was seen once. The chain recombines TRBV7-6 with TRBJ1-2; TRBD1 matches 8 bases. The trim removed 6 bases at V and 4 bases at J, leaving 4 bases unmatched. Germline V gene lookup returns CDR1 SGHVS and CDR2 FNYEAQ. The CDR3 runs to 13 residues. The CDR3 reads CASSPGGGYGYTF. As DNA, the CDR3 is TGTGCCAGCAGTCCAGGGGGCGGCTATGGCTACACCTTC.

This rearrangement joins TRBV2 to TRBJ2-1; D is perhaps TRBD1 (6 bases). Trimming stripped 6 bases from V and 3 bases from J, with 9 bases between. Germline CDR1 and CDR2: SNHLY and FYNNEI. The CDR3 sequence is 13 residues long. This chain's CDR3 is CASRGTFYNEQFF. CDR3 DNA: TGTGCCAGCAGGGGGACATTCTACAATGAGCAGTTCTTC. The full variable domain, completed using reference TRBV2 and TRBJ2-1, is EPEVTQTPSHQVTQMGQEVILRCVPISNHLYFYWYRQILGQKVEFLVSFYNNEISEKSEIFDDQFSVERPDGSNFTLKIRSTKLEDSAMYFCASRGTFYNEQFFGPGTRLTVL.

The genes are TRBV2 and TRBJ2-3; 7 positions agree with TRBD2. V was clipped by 10 bases and J by 0 bases; unmatched bases: 7. The CDR3 sequence is 14 residues long. Germline CDR1 reads SNHLY; CDR2 reads FYNNEI. CDR3 DNA sequence: TGTGCCACCGCCTGGACTAGTAGCACAGATACGCAGTATTTT. Amino acids: CATAWTSSTDTQYF.

This chain uses TRBV15 with TRBJ1-2; D is ambiguous. The CDR3 covers 13 residues. The germline V and J ends were trimmed by 0 bases and 4 bases, with 6 bases remaining between them. The germline gives CDR1 LNHNV, CDR2 YYDKDF (reference sequence). CDR3 nucleotide sequence: TGTGCCACCAGCAGAGAGCGGCTCTATGGCTACACCTTC. It is translated as CATSRERLYGYTF.

The chain has TRBV19 and TRBJ1-1; 11 nucleotides agree with TRBD1. Trimming took 8 bases from V and 3 from J; bases not matched to a gene: 8. The CDR3 sequence is 15 residues long. Germline V gene sequence: CDR1 LNHDA, CDR2 SQIVND (reference sequence). The CDR3, as DNA: TGTGCCAGTCGGACAGGGGGCTCCCTGGACACTGAAGCTTTCTTT. Residues: CASRTGGSLDTEAFF.

CDR3 loop: CASSLIPRNEQFF. DNA of the CDR3: TGTGCCAGCAGTTTAATACCTCGGAATGAGCAGTTCTTC. V gene TRBV27 combines with J gene TRBJ2-1; D call uncertain. Per germline, CDR1 MNHEY and CDR2 SMNVEV (reference sequence). Trimming took 2 bases from V and 7 from J, leaving 9 bases between them. CDR3 length: 13 residues.

A note on this clone: This same CDR3 is encoded by further DNA sequences in the sample. The V gene is TRBV6-5, the J gene TRBJ2-1; 9 bases are a match to TRBD1. CDR1 MNHEY and CDR2 SVGAGI come from the germline V gene. The J segment lost 2 bases and the V segment lost 5 bases, leaving 4 bases of the junction unmatched. This CDR3 has 15 residues. This CDR3 reads CASSLDRGAYNEQFF. CDR3 coding DNA: TGTGCCAGCAGTCTCGACAGGGGGGCCTACAATGAGCAGTTCTTC.